Presented here are 29 T cell receptor beta chains from one specimen sequenced in a study of Graves' ophthalmopathy and Graves' hyperthyroidism. From RNA, the CDR3 regions of TCR beta chains were amplified and sequenced. First-round RT-PCR used HTBI primers; second-round multiplex PCR followed. TCRdb reprocessed the multiplex PCR reads via MiXCR and lists one record per CDR3 protein. The sample has approximately 480,000 distinct CDR3 sequences, approximately 14% seen once. Sequences were obtained from blood. The receptors shown here come from a woman aged 25 to 45 with Graves' ophthalmopathy.

This chain joins TRBV7-8 and TRBJ2-2, with 7 bases fitting TRBD2. This CDR3 region has 16 residues. The V gene's germline CDR1 is SGHVS and CDR2 FQNEAQ. J was trimmed by 4 bases and V by 3 bases; bases with no gene match: 8. The CDR3 here is CASSLRVQRGTGELFF. The CDR3 DNA follows: TGTGCCAGCAGCTTGAGGGTGCAGCGGGGCACCGGGGAGCTGTTTTTT.

At least ten counts were recorded for this clonotype. This chain connects TRBV6-2 or TRBV6-3 to TRBJ1-2; no firm D call. This CDR3 spans 11 amino acids. Germline values: CDR1 MNHEY, CDR2 SVGEGT. Trimming took off 8 bases at V and 8 bases at J, with 12 bases between the two ends. CDR3 residues: CASGKGLGYTF. The CDR3 nucleotides are TGTGCCAGCGGGAAAGGCTTAGGCTACACCTTC.

This clonotype showed up just a few times. The chain joins TRBV30 to TRBJ2-4, with TRBD1 as a possible D gene (6 bases). The CDR3 length is 15 residues. Germline V CDR1 and CDR2: GTSNPN, SVGIG (reference sequence). Deletions cut 2 bases from V and 1 base from J, with 12 bases between. CDR3 amino acids: CAWSNGGLAKNIQYF. CDR3 bases: TGTGCCTGGAGTAATGGGGGCTTGGCCAAAAACATTCAGTACTTC. Looking up the rest from reference TRBV30 and TRBJ2-4 gives the full variable domain: SQTIHQWPATLVQPVGSPLSLECTVEGTSNPNLYWYRQAAGRGLQLLFYSVGIGQISSEVPQNLSASRPQDRQFILSSKKLLLSDSGFYLCAWSNGGLAKNIQYFGAGTRLSVL.

This clonotype appeared many times. The V and J genes are TRBV27 and TRBJ2-7; the D call may be TRBD1 or TRBD2 (5 bases each). CDR3 length: 13 residues. Germline lookup yields CDR1 MNHEY and CDR2 SMNVEV (reference sequence). Trimming removed 7 bases from V and 0 bases from J, with 10 bases in between. CDR3 residues: CASTRDGSYEQYF. For the CDR3, the DNA is TGTGCCAGCACCCGGGACGGCTCCTACGAGCAGTACTTC.

This clonotype has more than one count but fewer than ten. The V gene is TRBV19, the J gene TRBJ1-2; D remains unclear. Germline CDR1 reads LNHDA; CDR2 reads SQIVND (reference sequence). The CDR3 extends over 12 amino acids. Between the trimmed V and J ends, which lost 5 bases and 6 bases, there was a span of 10 bases. The CDR3 loop is CASSFTADGYTF. For the CDR3, the DNA is TGTGCCAGTAGTTTTACAGCGGATGGCTACACCTTC. Based on the CDR3 plus reference TRBV19 and TRBJ1-2, the full variable domain is DGGITQSPKYLFRKEGQNVTLSCEQNLNHDAMYWYRQDPGQGLRLIYYSQIVNDFQKGDIAEGYSVSREKKESFPLTVTSAQKNPTAFYLCASSFTADGYTFGSGTRLTVV.

This clonotype was recorded at least ten times. This chain joins TRBV7-2 and TRBJ2-2; 7 bases agree with TRBD2. J gave up 8 bases and V 7 bases, and 10 bases lay outside the gene matches. Germline-derived CDR1 and CDR2 are SGHTA and FQGNSA. This CDR3 region has 14 residues. CDR3 coding DNA: TGTGCCAGCACGACTAGCCCTTCGAGAGGGGAGCTGTTTTTT. As protein: CASTTSPSRGELFF. Together with reference TRBV7-2 and TRBJ2-2, the CDR3 gives the full variable domain: GAGVSQSPSNKVTEKGKDVELRCDPISGHTALYWYRQSLGQGLEFLIYFQGNSAPDKSGLPSDRFSAERTGGSVSTLTIQRTQQEDSAVYLCASTTSPSRGELFFGEGSRLTVL.

This clonotype has more than one count but fewer than ten. The J gene is TRBJ1-2, the V gene TRBV3-1, with D tentatively TRBD1 (5 bases). V dropped 1 base and J dropped 8 bases, with 11 bases sitting between them. The V gene's germline CDR1 is LGHDT and CDR2 YNNKEL (reference sequence). CDR3 length: 13 residues. The CDR3 region has the DNA TGTGCCAGCAGCCAAGGGCAGGGTCAGGGCTACACCTTC. Its protein product is CASSQGQGQGYTF.

There are a few counts of this clonotype. The CDR3 does not end in the conserved phenylalanine or tryptophan, so this is likely a read error. The V call is TRBV4-2, the J call TRBJ1-1; no clear D. The CDR3 is 15 residues long. Trimming removed 1 base from V and 3 bases from J, with 12 bases in between. Per germline, CDR1 LGHNA and CDR2 YNFKEQ. The DNA for the CDR3 is TGTGCCAGCAGCCAAGGGGGTTTTAGGGACACTGAAGCTTTCTCT. Amino acid sequence: CASSQGGFRDTEAFS.

This clonotype was detected many times. The V call is TRBV7-9, the J call TRBJ2-5, with TRBD1 matching over 11 bases. V shed 3 bases and J 6 bases; nucleotides not matched to a gene: 6. Germline V CDR1 and CDR2: SEHNR, FQNEAQ (reference sequence). This CDR3 contains 15 residues. The CDR3 loop reads CASSFGQGAGKTQYF. The CDR3 DNA is TGTGCCAGCAGCTTCGGACAGGGGGCAGGGAAGACCCAGTACTTC.

The table lists this clonotype with many counts. The V call is TRBV11-3, the J call TRBJ1-1, with no clear D. The CDR3 covers 13 residues. Germline CDR1 SGHNT, CDR2 YENEEA. V was shortened by 2 bases and J by 0 bases, with 4 bases between the two germline ends. CDR3 DNA: TGTGCCAGCAGCTTACACATGAACACTGAAGCTTTCTTT. Amino acids: CASSLHMNTEAFF. Looking up the rest from reference TRBV11-3 and TRBJ1-1 gives the full variable domain: EAGVVQSPRYKIIEKKQPVAFWCNPISGHNTLYWYLQNLGQGPELLIRYENEEAVDDSQLPKDRFSAERLKGVDSTLKIQPAELGDSAVYLCASSLHMNTEAFFGQGTRLTVV.

In this sample, this clonotype turned up many times. The chain uses TRBV10-3 and TRBJ1-5, with 7 positions matching TRBD1. The ends lost 8 bases at V and 6 bases at J; junction bases unmatched: 10. Germline loops: CDR1 ENHRY, CDR2 SYGVKD. The CDR3 runs to 14 residues. The CDR3 loop reads CAIAQGEGGQPQHF. In DNA form, the CDR3 reads TGTGCCATCGCCCAGGGGGAAGGAGGTCAGCCCCAGCATTTT.

In its sample, this clonotype was seen many times. The chain joins TRBV6-5 to TRBJ2-5; 9 bases are a match to TRBD1. Trimming cost V 5 bases and J 5 bases; bases outside gene matches: 6. Germline-derived CDR1 and CDR2 are MNHEY and SVGAGI. The CDR3 length is 14 residues. The CDR3 loop is CASSTRQGDETQYF. CDR3 sequence (DNA): TGTGCCAGCAGTACCCGACAGGGGGACGAGACCCAGTACTTC.

This clonotype was seen at least ten times. The rearrangement links TRBV10-3 to TRBJ1-2, with D unresolved. This CDR3 has 13 residues. V lost 3 bases and J lost 5, with 10 bases in between. Germline CDR1 ENHRY, CDR2 SYGVKD. CDR3 sequence reads: CAISDTDEYGYTF. In nucleotides, the CDR3 is TGTGCCATCAGTGACACGGATGAATATGGCTACACCTTC.

This sequence joins TRBV6-2 or TRBV6-3 and TRBJ2-7; D call uncertain. Per germline, CDR1 MNHEY and CDR2 SVGEGT. V gave up 5 bases and J gave up 7 bases, with 12 bases separating them. The CDR3 sequence is 12 residues long. CDR3 sequence reads: CASSIIGREQYF. CDR3 coding DNA: TGTGCCAGCAGTATCATCGGGCGGGAGCAGTACTTC.

This clonotype was recorded many times. This rearrangement joins TRBV12-3 or TRBV12-4 to TRBJ2-5, with D perhaps assigned TRBD1 or TRBD2 (5 bases each). V lost 2 bases and J 5 bases, leaving 12 bases between the germline ends. The CDR3 length is 14 residues. The CDR3 here is CASSLWGLRETQYF. In DNA, the CDR3 is TGTGCCAGCAGTTTATGGGGGTTAAGGGAGACCCAGTACTTC.

This clonotype was counted many times. This chain links TRBV2 with TRBJ1-1; 11 positions match TRBD1. With V trimmed by 10 bases and J by 4 bases, 5 bases remained unmatched. The CDR3 runs 13 residues. Germline CDR1 SNHLY, CDR2 FYNNEI. The CDR3 nucleotides read TGTGCCAACCTAGGGACAGGGGGCACTGAAGCTTTCTTT. Encoded protein: CANLGTGGTEAFF.

V and J are TRBV18 and TRBJ1-2, with 8 bases fitting TRBD1. V was clipped by 3 bases and J by 0 bases; unmatched bases: 6. Germline V gene sequence: CDR1 KGHSH, CDR2 LQKENI. The length of the CDR3 is 16 residues. CDR3 protein: CASSPDRVPPNYGYTF. In nucleotides, the CDR3 is TGTGCCAGCTCACCGGACAGGGTACCGCCTAACTATGGCTACACCTTC.

This clonotype has a count of ten or more. The rearrangement joins TRBV12-3 or TRBV12-4 to TRBJ2-5; D uncertain. The CDR3 spans 14 residues. Trimming took off 3 bases at V and 1 base at J, with 9 bases between the two ends. The CDR3 sequence: CASSFSGLQETQYF. The CDR3 DNA follows: TGTGCCAGCAGTTTTTCAGGCCTCCAAGAGACCCAGTACTTC.

The sample holds many counts of this clonotype. The chain employs TRBV29-1 and TRBJ1-1, with a tentative D call TRBD1 (5 bases). The CDR3 is made up of 14 amino acids. V was pared by 6 bases and J by 1 base, with 15 bases between. Germline assignment: CDR1 SQVTM and CDR2 ANQGSEA. In nucleotides, the CDR3 is TGCAGCGTCCGCCCGACAGACCCGAACACTGAAGCTTTCTTT. It translates to CSVRPTDPNTEAFF.

Many counts were recorded for this clonotype. J is TRBJ2-2 and V is TRBV28; TRBD2 agrees at 10 bases. Germline CDR1 MDHEN, CDR2 SYDVKM. The length of the CDR3 is 16 residues. V dropped 5 bases and J dropped 5; count of bases not matched to a gene: 8. Here the CDR3 reads CASSTASGRRTGELFF. The DNA for the CDR3 is TGTGCCAGCAGTACAGCTAGCGGGAGACGAACCGGGGAGCTGTTTTTT.

This clonotype was recorded at least ten times. The junction does not match germline at one end; this may be a read error. The gene calls are TRBV7-7 and TRBJ2-2; no clear D gene. The germline CDR1 and CDR2 sequences are SSHAT and FNYEAQ (reference sequence). The CDR3 is made up of 16 amino acids. The CDR3 region is CASSLRSWYDTGELFF. In nucleotides, the CDR3 is TGTGCTAGCAGCTTAAGGAGTTGGTACGACACCGGGGAGCTGTTTTTT.

This clonotype has ten or more counts. The rearrangement uses TRBV6-2 or TRBV6-3 and TRBJ2-7; TRBD1 matches at 8 bases. The V segment lost 5 bases and the J segment 2 bases; nucleotides outside the gene matches: 5. This CDR3 contains 14 residues. The germline V gene has CDR1 MNHEY and CDR2 SVGEGT. The CDR3 spells CASSRGQEPYEQYF. CDR3 nucleotides: TGTGCCAGCAGTCGGGGACAGGAGCCCTACGAGCAGTACTTC.

This clonotype was counted ten times or more. The rearrangement joins TRBV27 to TRBJ2-7; D ambiguous. Germline values: CDR1 MNHEY, CDR2 SMNVEV (reference sequence). Trimming pared 4 bases from V and 3 bases from J, leaving 13 bases between. This CDR3 has 14 residues. The CDR3 protein is CASSSLMGNYEQYF. The CDR3 DNA follows: TGTGCCAGCAGTTCCCTCATGGGGAACTACGAGCAGTACTTC.

This clonotype was picked up a small number of times. A clone one base away is much larger, so this may be a read error. The gene calls are TRBV6-2 or TRBV6-3 and TRBJ1-3, with D hard to call. Per the germline V gene, CDR1 is MNHEY and CDR2 is SVGEGT. There are 15 residues in the CDR3. The CDR3 DNA reads as TGTGCCAACAGTCCTGGCTGGATCTCTGGAAACACCATATATTTT. Its translation: CANSPGWISGNTIYF.

The CDR3 is CASSPRDSDTEAFF. CDR3 DNA sequence: TGTGCCAGCTCACCCCGGGACAGCGACACTGAAGCTTTCTTT. The chain combines TRBV18 with TRBJ1-1, with 7 bases identical to TRBD1. The CDR3 loop spans 14 amino acids. With V trimmed by 3 bases and J by 3 bases, 4 bases remained unmatched. Per the germline V gene, CDR1 is KGHSH and CDR2 is LQKENI.

This clonotype was seen ten or more times. An end of the junction differs from the germline gene, which may be a read error. V usage is TRBV6-1 and J usage is TRBJ2-7, with 8 nucleotides matching TRBD2. This CDR3 has 15 amino acids. Germline V gives CDR1 MNHNS, CDR2 SASEGT. The CDR3 here is CASSEISGDSYGQYF. The DNA of the CDR3 is TGTGCCAGCAGTGAAATTAGCGGGGACTCCTACGGGCAGTACTTC.

This clonotype was seen repeatedly, ten times or more. The chain couples TRBV6-2 or TRBV6-3 to TRBJ2-2; no firm D call. Germline-derived CDR1 and CDR2 are MNHEY and SVGEGT. The V end lost 9 bases, the J end lost 4 bases, and 18 bases lay between the germline ends. The CDR3 runs 15 residues. Here the CDR3 DNA reads TGTGCCAGTGTGCGCCCCGATGGTCGCACCGGGGAGCTGTTTTTT. Encoded protein: CASVRPDGRTGELFF.

This clonotype occurred many times. V and J are TRBV30 and TRBJ1-5, with 7 bases fitting TRBD1. V gave up 4 bases and J gave up 4 bases; unmatched junction bases: 10. There are 15 residues in the CDR3. Germline V gene lookup returns CDR1 GTSNPN and CDR2 SVGIG (reference sequence). In nucleotides, the CDR3 is TGTGCCTGGAAGAAAACAGGGGACGCTAATCAGCCCCAGCATTTT. Its translation is CAWKKTGDANQPQHF.

The table lists this clonotype with many counts. The chain links TRBV12-3 or TRBV12-4 to TRBJ1-2, with 7 bases matching TRBD1. The CDR3 length is 15 residues. Trimming took 3 bases from V and 3 from J; bases not matched to a gene: 7. CDR3 region: CASSFGGQTYYGYTF. The CDR3 region has the DNA TGTGCCAGCAGTTTTGGGGGACAGACATACTATGGCTACACCTTC.